This T cell receptor beta chain was found in a study of beta chain features in type 1 diabetes. Study-level information: On cell yields, gender and age, patients and healthy donors were similar. General study findings and limits: Moderately but significantly shorter TCRB CDR3s were found in Type 1 diabetes patients in all four CD4+ subsets.

Sorting produced populations that all topped 98% purity. This CDR3 contains 16 residues. Germline CDR1 reads SGHDN; CDR2 reads FVKESK. Trimming took off 0 bases at V and 0 bases at J, with 9 bases between the two ends. This clone has only a few counts. As yet, its antigen is unknown. Expressed TCRB transcripts got sequenced, as all isolated RNA was reverse transcribed. Assay: immunoSEQ multiplex PCR; the TCRdb copy retains only in-frame clones and omits some. The profile shows under 200,000 clones, about 7.3% of them singletons. The material sequenced was central memory CD4+ T cells from blood. This chain joins TRBV14 and TRBJ1-5, with D perhaps TRBD1 (6 bases). The sequence came from a man aged 18 to 29 in good health. For the CDR3, the DNA is TGTGCCAGCAGCCAAGATGGGGGCATTAGCAATCAGCCCCAGCATTTT. This sequence encodes CASSQDGGISNQPQHF.